This entry lists 24 T cell receptor beta chains sequenced from one sample in a study of OX40 agonist ivuxolimab in advanced cancers. Sequenced by immunoSEQ multiplex PCR; TCRdb stores in-frame clones only, minus some. Of some 35,000 clones listed, around 85% are singletons. The material sequenced was CD4+ or CD8+ T cells sorted from blood, taken in a trial of the OX40 agonist ivuxolimab. The receptors originated from an adult with an advanced solid tumor such as melanoma, head and neck, liver or kidney cancer.

V gene TRBV29-1 combines with J gene TRBJ2-1; a weak D match, TRBD2 (5 bases). The V gene's germline CDR1 is SQVTM and CDR2 ANQGSEA. CDR3 length: 14 residues. The V gene lost 6 bases and the J gene lost 1 base, with 13 bases spanning the gap. The CDR3, as DNA: TGCAGCGTGAGGGAACTGGGATCCTACAATGAGCAGTTCTTC. Its protein product is CSVRELGSYNEQFF.

The chain uses TRBV7-3 and TRBJ1-2; possible D gene TRBD1, 5 bases. The CDR3 is made up of 17 amino acids. The germline gives CDR1 SGHTA, CDR2 FQGTGA. V was trimmed by 2 bases and J by 1 base, leaving 17 bases between them. The CDR3, as DNA: TGTGCCAGCAGCTTACCAGGGACCAGGCGGGATAACTATGGCTACACCTTC. Protein product: CASSLPGTRRDNYGYTF.

The chain has TRBV5-4 and TRBJ2-5; a possible D gene is TRBD2 (5 bases). Trimming left V 4 bases short and J 5 bases short, with 18 bases between. The CDR3 sequence is 15 residues long. From germline, CDR1 is SGHNT and CDR2 YYREEE (reference sequence). DNA for the CDR3: TGTGCCAGCAGCCTCTCCACAACCCCGGGGGAGACCCAGTACTTC. As protein: CASSLSTTPGETQYF. Variable domain in full (rest from reference TRBV5-4 and TRBJ2-5): ETGVTQSPTHLIKTRGQQVTLRCSSQSGHNTVSWYQQALGQGPQFIFQYYREEENGRGNFPPRFSGLQFPNYSSELNVNALELDDSALYLCASSLSTTPGETQYFGPGTRLLVL.

The chain recombines TRBV19 with TRBJ1-2; D not certain. The CDR3 contains 14 residues. V lost 5 bases and J 2 bases, leaving 12 bases between the germline ends. Germline-derived CDR1 and CDR2 are LNHDA and SQIVND (reference sequence). The CDR3 loop is CASSAKGANYGYTF. CDR3 nucleotide sequence: TGTGCCAGTAGTGCTAAGGGCGCGAACTATGGCTACACCTTC.

J is TRBJ2-1 and V is TRBV7-9; D unclear. There are 15 residues in the CDR3. V dropped 2 bases and J dropped 4 bases, with 12 bases sitting between them. CDR1 SEHNR and CDR2 FQNEAQ come from the germline V gene (reference sequence). The CDR3 DNA is TGTGCCAGCAGCTTAAGGCTAGGCACATACAATGAGCAGTTCTTC. Amino acids: CASSLRLGTYNEQFF.

This chain joins TRBV6-6 and TRBJ2-7; D gene unclear. V was shortened by 5 bases and J by 6 bases, with 11 bases between the two germline ends. Germline lookup yields CDR1 MNHNY and CDR2 SVGAGI (reference sequence). The CDR3 is 12 residues long. The CDR3 DNA reads as TGTGCCAGCAGTCCCAGTCGGCGCGAGCAGTACTTC. It translates to CASSPSRREQYF.

The chain carries TRBV6-5 and TRBJ2-5; D is uncertain. The V end was cut by 2 bases, the J end by 5 bases, with 9 bases between. The CDR3 has 13 residues. CDR1 MNHEY and CDR2 SVGAGI come from the germline V gene. The CDR3 region is CASSYDNAETQYF. The DNA for the CDR3 is TGTGCCAGCAGTTACGACAACGCGGAGACCCAGTACTTC.

The rearrangement uses TRBV5-6 and TRBJ1-5; the D is unclear. The germline CDR1 and CDR2 sequences are SGHDT and YYEEEE. The CDR3 loop spans 13 amino acids. With 0 bases removed from V and 5 bases from J, the gap between germline ends came to 6 bases. The CDR3 here is CASSLVGDQPQHF. CDR3 DNA: TGTGCCAGCAGCTTGGTTGGTGATCAGCCCCAGCATTTT.

In this sample, this clone turned up a few times. The genes are TRBV2 and TRBJ1-2; 9 bases match TRBD1. CDR1 is SNHLY and CDR2 is FYNNEI in the germline V gene. With V trimmed by 4 bases and J by 4 bases, 10 bases remained unmatched. The CDR3 has 16 residues. The CDR3 here is CASSAERGQGGYGYTF. In DNA, the CDR3 is TGTGCCAGCAGTGCGGAGCGGGGACAGGGAGGCTATGGCTACACCTTC.

The sample holds a few counts of this clone. V gene TRBV30 combines with J gene TRBJ1-2, with TRBD1 matching 7 bases. The CDR3 spans 14 residues. V was pared by 1 base and J by 5 bases, with 7 bases of the junction left unmatched. Germline CDR1 GTSNPN, CDR2 SVGIG (reference sequence). In DNA, the CDR3 is TGTGCCTGGAGTGCTAGACAGGGCCGGTATGGCTACACCTTC. Residues: CAWSARQGRYGYTF.

This clone was detected a few times. The chain employs TRBV5-1 and TRBJ1-1; D uncertain. Trimming removed 4 bases from V and 0 bases from J, with 7 bases in between. The CDR3 covers 13 residues. Looked up from germline, CDR1 is SGHRS and CDR2 is YFSETQ. The CDR3, as DNA: TGCGCCAGCAGCGAACCGTTGAACACTGAAGCTTTCTTT. It encodes CASSEPLNTEAFF.

The V call is TRBV2, the J call TRBJ1-2; no clear D. The CDR3 contains 13 residues. V lost 8 bases and J lost 2, with 12 bases in between. The V gene's germline CDR1 is SNHLY and CDR2 FYNNEI. The CDR3 spells CASAEGTNYGYTF. The CDR3 DNA reads TGTGCCAGCGCGGAGGGAACGAACTATGGCTACACCTTC.

This chain joins TRBV30 and TRBJ2-5, with 10 bases identical to TRBD1. CDR1 GTSNPN and CDR2 SVGIG come from the germline V gene (reference sequence). The CDR3 length is 15 residues. V shed 2 bases and J 3 bases; nucleotides not matched to a gene: 6. This CDR3 reads CAWSPRDRGEETQYF. The CDR3 nucleotides are TGTGCCTGGAGTCCCCGGGACAGGGGCGAAGAGACCCAGTACTTC.

The genes are TRBV5-1 and TRBJ2-2; D may be TRBD1 or TRBD2 (5 bases each). V lost 1 base and J 2 bases, leaving 6 bases between the germline ends. CDR3 length equals 14 residues. Germline loops: CDR1 SGHRS, CDR2 YFSETQ. CDR3 sequence: CASSLRDNTGELFF. In nucleotides, the CDR3 is TGCGCCAGCAGCTTGAGGGACAACACCGGGGAGCTGTTTTTT.

Note on this clone: This may be a read error: a much more frequent sequence differs by one nucleotide. The chain carries TRBV14 and TRBJ1-4; no clear D gene. Trimming took off 4 bases at V and 3 bases at J, with 12 bases between the two ends. The CDR3 totals 15 residues. Germline V lookup: CDR1 SGHDN, CDR2 FVKESK. The CDR3 sequence is CASSPGGWSNEKLFF. Written as DNA, the CDR3 is TGTGCCAGCAGCCCGGGCGGTTGGTCTAATGAAAAACTGTTTTTT. Full variable domain (rest looked up from reference TRBV14 and TRBJ1-4): EAGVTQFPSHSVIEKGQTVTLRCDPISGHDNLYWYRRVMGKEIKFLLHFVKESKQDESGMPNNRFLAERTGGTYSTLKVQPAELEDSGVYFCASSPGGWSNEKLFFGSGTQLSVL.

There are a few counts of this clone. This chain links TRBV4-1 with TRBJ1-4, with TRBD1 matching 7 bases. Germline V gene sequence: CDR1 MGHRA, CDR2 YSYEKL. Unmatched junction bases numbered 8, after V lost 3 bases and J lost 7 bases. CDR3 length equals 15 residues. The CDR3 DNA sequence: TGCGCCAGCAGCCAGGATGACAGGGTGGGTGAAAAACTGTTTTTT. Protein sequence: CASSQDDRVGEKLFF.

The sample holds one count of this clone. This sequence joins TRBV11-2 and TRBJ2-1; D uncertain. This CDR3 has 13 residues. Germline CDR1 reads SGHAT; CDR2 reads FQNNGV. V lost 1 base and J 9 bases, leaving 10 bases between the germline ends. This CDR3 reads CASSLGPRVEQFF. Written as DNA, the CDR3 is TGTGCCAGCAGCTTAGGTCCCCGGGTTGAGCAGTTCTTC.

This clone was observed a single time. The gene calls are TRBV27 and TRBJ2-3, with TRBD1 as a possible D gene (5 bases). The CDR3 consists of 13 residues. Trimming pared 6 bases from V and 4 bases from J, leaving 11 bases between. The germline V gene encodes CDR1 MNHEY and CDR2 SMNVEV (reference sequence). CDR3 in amino acids: CASRLQGADTQYF. The CDR3 bases are TGTGCCAGCAGACTTCAGGGTGCAGATACGCAGTATTTT.

The chain joins TRBV30 to TRBJ2-1; 12 bases align to TRBD2. Per germline, CDR1 GTSNPN and CDR2 SVGIG (reference sequence). The CDR3 contains 16 residues. J lost 7 bases, V lost 0 bases, and 7 bases had no gene match. CDR3 in amino acids: CAWSVGTSGRGNEQFF. DNA of the CDR3: TGTGCCTGGAGTGTCGGGACTAGCGGGCGTGGGAATGAGCAGTTCTTC.

This chain joins TRBV7-9 and TRBJ1-4; D gene ambiguous. Germline CDR1 is SEHNR and CDR2 is FQNEAQ (reference sequence). Trimming cost V 1 base and J 7 bases, with 13 bases left between them. The CDR3 has 15 amino acids. The CDR3 region is CASSLGGFLAEKLFF. The CDR3 DNA is TGTGCCAGCAGCTTAGGAGGCTTCCTTGCTGAAAAACTGTTTTTT. Full variable domain (missing parts from reference TRBV7-9 and TRBJ1-4): DTGVSQNPRHKITKRGQNVTFRCDPISEHNRLYWYRQTLGQGPEFLTYFQNEAQLEKSRLLSDRFSAERPKGSFSTLEIQRTEQGDSAMYLCASSLGGFLAEKLFFGSGTQLSVL.

To note about this clone: This same CDR3 is encoded by further DNA sequences in the sample. V gene TRBV19 combines with J gene TRBJ1-5; no definite D call. CDR3 length: 13 residues. With 6 bases removed from V and 2 bases from J, the gap between germline ends came to 8 bases. Germline V gene sequence: CDR1 LNHDA, CDR2 SQIVND (reference sequence). The CDR3: CASRDRGNQPQHF. In DNA, the CDR3 is TGTGCCAGTAGGGACCGAGGCAATCAGCCCCAGCATTTT.

The rearrangement joins TRBV7-9 to TRBJ2-5; possible D gene TRBD2, 6 bases. Deletions cut 6 bases from V and 8 bases from J, with 16 bases between. Germline values: CDR1 SEHNR, CDR2 FQNEAQ (reference sequence). The CDR3 runs 13 residues. The CDR3 nucleotides are TGTGCCAGCAGGGGGGACTTATCCGGTACCCAGTACTTC. Its translation is CASRGDLSGTQYF.

This sequence joins TRBV9 and TRBJ2-2; the match to TRBD2 covers 9 bases. V trimming: 4 bases; J trimming: 6 bases; junction bases outside the gene matches: 10. The CDR3 extends over 16 amino acids. CDR1 and CDR2 (germline): SGDLS, YYNGEE. CDR3 protein: CASSQGRGGGAGELFF. The DNA for the CDR3 is TGTGCCAGCAGCCAGGGTCGCGGGGGGGGAGCCGGGGAGCTGTTTTTT. Variable domain in full (rest from reference TRBV9 and TRBJ2-2): DSGVTQTPKHLITATGQRVTLRCSPRSGDLSVYWYQQSLDQGLQFLIQYYNGEERAKGNILERFSAQQFPDLHSELNLSSLELGDSALYFCASSQGRGGGAGELFFGEGSRLTVL.

This clone was seen just once. The V and J genes are TRBV7-3 and TRBJ1-2, with 7 bases that match TRBD1. The ends lost 5 bases at V and 8 bases at J; junction bases unmatched: 17. Germline values: CDR1 SGHTA, CDR2 FQGTGA. The CDR3 runs to 16 residues. The CDR3 loop is CASSPGGTSGVSGYTF. As DNA, the CDR3 is TGTGCCAGCAGCCCAGGGGGGACCTCGGGAGTAAGCGGCTACACCTTC.